These 9 T cell receptor beta chains originate from one sample sequenced in a study of blood T cell repertoires in COVID-19. Libraries were prepared by immunoSEQ multiplex PCR; TCRdb keeps only in-frame clonotypes and omits some of them. Of a few hundred thousand clones in the sample, around 87% are singletons; the top ten hold less than 9.5%. The specimen sequenced was peripheral blood. The receptors here all came from a woman between 50 and 59 years old who had recovered from COVID-19.

This clone appeared once. V gene TRBV7-9 combines with J gene TRBJ2-5; 8 bases fit TRBD1. In germline, CDR1 is SEHNR, CDR2 FQNEAQ (reference sequence). This CDR3 is 14 amino acids long. The J segment lost 5 bases and the V segment lost 1 base, leaving 3 bases of the junction unmatched. CDR3 nucleotide sequence: TGTGCCAGCAGCTTAGTGGGACAGGACGAGACCCAGTACTTC. Protein sequence: CASSLVGQDETQYF.

This rearrangement joins TRBV5-4 to TRBJ2-7; D possibly corresponds to TRBD1 (5 bases). Germline CDR1 and CDR2: SGHNT and YYREEE (reference sequence). The ends were cut back, 1 base at V and 5 bases at J, with 13 bases in the middle. The CDR3 length is 14 residues. The CDR3 sequence: CASSLKQGPDEQYF. CDR3 nucleotide sequence: TGTGCCAGCAGCTTGAAGCAGGGCCCGGACGAGCAGTACTTC.

The V and J genes are TRBV5-6 and TRBJ2-7; 8 bases are shared with TRBD1. The CDR3 spans 16 residues. Trimming at V came to 5 bases and at J to 0 bases, leaving 10 bases not matched to a gene. Germline CDR1 reads SGHDT; CDR2 reads YYEEEE. The CDR3 is CASSFPTGASSYEQYF. The CDR3 DNA reads as TGTGCCAGCAGTTTCCCGACAGGGGCGTCCTCCTACGAGCAGTACTTC.

The J gene is TRBJ1-2, the V gene TRBV9, with D possibly being TRBD1 (5 bases). Between the trimmed V and J ends, which lost 4 bases and 4 bases, there was a span of 17 bases. Germline CDR1 is SGDLS and CDR2 is YYNGEE. This CDR3 spans 15 amino acids. The CDR3 coding sequence is TGTGCCAGCAGCCCGACCCCCAGGGAACCCTATGGCTACACCTTC. This sequence encodes CASSPTPREPYGYTF.

The genes are TRBV4-2 and TRBJ1-1; D not certain. The germline V gene encodes CDR1 LGHNA and CDR2 YNFKEQ. This CDR3 spans 17 amino acids. Trimming removed 0 bases from V and 3 bases from J, with 17 bases in between. CDR3 DNA: TGTGCCAGCAGCCAAGACTGGGGTGCCAGGAGGGACACTGAAGCTTTCTTT. Its translation: CASSQDWGARRDTEAFF.

This chain links TRBV28 with TRBJ1-1, with unresolved D. Trimming stripped 6 bases from V and 1 base from J, with 12 bases between. This CDR3 has 14 residues. Germline V lookup: CDR1 MDHEN, CDR2 SYDVKM. The CDR3 coding sequence is TGTGCCAGCAGAGCCCGGGGAGAGAACACTGAAGCTTTCTTT. Translated: CASRARGENTEAFF. Supplemented by reference TRBV28 and TRBJ1-1, the full variable domain reads DVKVTQSSRYLVKRTGEKVFLECVQDMDHENMFWYRQDPGLGLRLIYFSYDVKMKEKGDIPEGYSVSREKKERFSLILESASTNQTSMYLCASRARGENTEAFFGQGTRLTVV.

The gene calls are TRBV27 and TRBJ1-2; 11 nucleotides line up with TRBD1. V lost 1 base, J lost 4 bases, and 5 bases stayed unmatched. CDR1 is MNHEY and CDR2 is SMNVEV in the germline V gene (reference sequence). This CDR3 has 16 amino acids. This chain's CDR3 is CASSLFGTGGVYGYTF. Written as DNA, the CDR3 is TGTGCCAGCAGTTTATTCGGGACAGGGGGTGTCTATGGCTACACCTTC.

J is TRBJ2-3 and V is TRBV6-2 or TRBV6-3; weak D call: TRBD2 (5 bases). The CDR3 has 15 amino acids. V gave up 6 bases and J gave up 2 bases, with 15 bases separating them. Germline CDR1 and CDR2: MNHEY and SVGEGT. This CDR3 is CASSQGMGDTDTQYF. The CDR3 DNA reads TGTGCCAGCAGCCAAGGTATGGGAGACACAGATACGCAGTATTTT.

CDR3 nucleotide sequence: TGTGCCAGCACTAAACGGGTGAACACTGAAGCTTTCTTT. Translating gives CASTKRVNTEAFF. The rearrangement links TRBV28 to TRBJ1-1; D gene unclear. CDR1 and CDR2 from the germline V gene are MDHEN and SYDVKM. V lost 7 bases and J 0 bases, leaving 9 bases between the germline ends. The CDR3 has 13 residues. The entire variable domain, with the rest obtained from reference TRBV28 and TRBJ1-1, is as follows: DVKVTQSSRYLVKRTGEKVFLECVQDMDHENMFWYRQDPGLGLRLIYFSYDVKMKEKGDIPEGYSVSREKKERFSLILESASTNQTSMYLCASTKRVNTEAFFGQGTRLTVV.